The present TCR beta chain was sequenced within a study of cytomegalovirus exposure and HLA in healthy donors. Deletions cut 3 bases from V and 0 bases from J, with 12 bases between. The CDR3 consists of 15 residues. Germline V CDR1 and CDR2: SGHNT, YENEEA. PCR used 60 Vbeta primers and 13 Jbeta primers. Only in-frame clones appear in the TCRdb table, and some are missing; sequencing was by immunoSEQ multiplex PCR. Of some 220,000 clones in the sample, roughly 78% are singletons; the top ten hold roughly 0.45%. The study's findings and limits: TCR beta V- and J-gene trimming, according to a later analysis, was linked to a missense DCLRE1C variant.

On this clone itself: What it recognizes is unknown. Other DNA sequences in this specimen translate into the identical CDR3.

The chain is built from TRBV11-3 and TRBJ2-7; a weak D match, TRBD2 (6 bases). Source material: PBMCs. The TCR comes from a boy aged 5-17 years in good health and CMV-seronegative. The CDR3 region is CASSLDPGSSYEQYF. The CDR3 DNA reads TGTGCCAGCAGCTTGGACCCCGGGAGCTCCTACGAGCAGTACTTC.